The 6 T cell receptor beta chains in this list originate from one sample, sequenced in a study of blood T cell repertoires in COVID-19 (TCRdb year 2020). To prepare the library, the immunoSEQ multiplex PCR assay was applied. This is the immuneACCESS table as TCRdb keeps it, with only in-frame sequences that have V and J called. A part of the clones is gone; compared with another copy, unresolved V genes explain less than half, and the rest is unexplained. This sample comprises under 250,000 clones, approximately 91% of them detected only once. Of the sample, 4% to 5.5% falls within the top ten clones. Input material: peripheral blood. These receptors all stem from a woman aged 35 to 49 with acute or convalescent COVID-19.

This clone appeared a few times. V gene TRBV2 combines with J gene TRBJ2-2; no definite D call. V was cut by 5 bases and J by 0 bases, with 10 bases left in between. Per germline, CDR1 SNHLY and CDR2 FYNNEI. CDR3 length equals 15 residues. The CDR3 coding sequence is TGTGCCAGCAGTCTAGTATTTTCGAACACCGGGGAGCTGTTTTTT. It yields the protein CASSLVFSNTGELFF.

This clone appeared once. The rearrangement joins TRBV11-1 to TRBJ2-2; D gene uncertain. The germline gives CDR1 SGHAT, CDR2 FQDESV (reference sequence). The germline V and J ends were trimmed by 4 bases and 7 bases, with 4 bases remaining between them. There are 11 residues in the CDR3. The CDR3, as DNA: TGTGCCAGCAGCTCGTACGGGGAGCTGTTTTTT. Protein product: CASSSYGELFF.

V usage is TRBV2 and J usage is TRBJ1-2, with D possibly TRBD1 on 5 matching bases. The CDR3 totals 14 residues. CDR1 and CDR2 (germline): SNHLY, FYNNEI. V was pared by 5 bases and J by 7 bases, with 17 bases between. DNA for the CDR3: TGTGCCAGCAGTCTGACAGTGGGATTCGGTGGCTACACCTTC. It translates to CASSLTVGFGGYTF.

In DNA form, the CDR3 reads TGTGCCAGTAGTATAGAGGACAGGGGGCTTTCGCCCCAGCATTTT. Amino acids: CASSIEDRGLSPQHF. This chain uses TRBV19 with TRBJ1-5, with 11 bases matching TRBD1. The germline V gene has CDR1 LNHDA and CDR2 SQIVND (reference sequence). V lost 0 bases, J lost 9 bases, and 4 bases stayed unmatched. CDR3 size: 15 residues.

The chain recombines TRBV10-3 with TRBJ2-1; D is unresolved. V lost 0 bases to trimming and J lost 2 bases, with 8 bases between them. The length of the CDR3 is 15 residues. Germline values: CDR1 ENHRY, CDR2 SYGVKD. DNA of the CDR3: TGTGCCATCAGTGAGTCGGCAGGTACCTACAATGAGCAGTTCTTC. Translated, it gives CAISESAGTYNEQFF.

This clone was picked up one time. The V call is TRBV18, the J call TRBJ1-1, with TRBD1 identical over 9 bases. The germline gives CDR1 KGHSH, CDR2 LQKENI. The J segment lost 8 bases and the V segment lost 4 bases, leaving 8 bases of the junction unmatched. This CDR3 is 14 amino acids long. The CDR3 coding sequence is TGTGCCAGCTCACTTATCGGGACAGGGAGGGAAGCTTTCTTT. Translated: CASSLIGTGREAFF.